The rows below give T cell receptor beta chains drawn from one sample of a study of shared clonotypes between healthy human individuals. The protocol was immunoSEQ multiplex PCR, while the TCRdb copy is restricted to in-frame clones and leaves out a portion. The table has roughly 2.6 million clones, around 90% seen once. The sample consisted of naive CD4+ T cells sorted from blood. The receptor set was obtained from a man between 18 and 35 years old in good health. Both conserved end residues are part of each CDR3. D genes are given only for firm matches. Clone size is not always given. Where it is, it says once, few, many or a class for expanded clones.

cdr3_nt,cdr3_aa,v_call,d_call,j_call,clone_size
TGTGCCAGCAGCTTAGGGGGGTTAACCTACGAGCAGTACTTC,CASSLGGLTYEQYF,TRBV7-2,NA,TRBJ2-7,NA
TGTGCCAGCAGCTCACCACTAGCGGGAGTCACAGATACGCAGTATTTT,CASSSPLAGVTDTQYF,TRBV7-9,TRBD2,TRBJ2-3,NA
TGTGCCAGCTCCAGAGAAACCACTGGCACCCTCGAGGAGACAGATACGCAGTATTTT,CASSRETTGTLEETDTQYF,TRBV18,NA,TRBJ2-3,NA
TGCGCCAGCAGCTTGGCCGGGTGGAGCAATGAGCAGTTCTTC,CASSLAGWSNEQFF,TRBV5-1,NA,TRBJ2-1,NA
TGTGCCAGCAGCCGGACAGGGAACACTGAAGCTTTCTTT,CASSRTGNTEAFF,TRBV11-2,TRBD1,TRBJ1-1,NA
TGTGCCAGCAGCTCTGGCGGCTATTCCTACGGTACCCAGTACTTC,CASSSGGYSYGTQYF,TRBV5-4,NA,TRBJ2-5,NA
TGTGCCAGCAGTGAAGCGCCAATAGAGTACGAGCAGTACTTC,CASSEAPIEYEQYF,TRBV2,NA,TRBJ2-7,NA
TGTGCCAGCTCACCATCCGACAGGGATTCTCGCGGCTACACCTTC,CASSPSDRDSRGYTF,TRBV18,TRBD1,TRBJ1-2,NA
TGTGCCAGCAGCAAACTAGCGGGAGGGTCAGATACGCAGTATTTT,CASSKLAGGSDTQYF,TRBV5-4,TRBD2,TRBJ2-3,once
TGTGCCAGCAGTGAATACGGACTCTCTGGAAACACCATATATTTT,CASSEYGLSGNTIYF,TRBV25-1,NA,TRBJ1-3,NA
TGTGCCAGCAGCTTTTCTGAGTCCAATCAGCCCCAGCATTTT,CASSFSESNQPQHF,TRBV7-9,NA,TRBJ1-5,few
TGTGCCAGTAGTGCTGTAAGGGAATACGAGCAGTACTTC,CASSAVREYEQYF,TRBV19,NA,TRBJ2-7,NA
TGTGCCAGCAGGCCCGAACAGGGGGCAGAAGCTTTCTTT,CASRPEQGAEAFF,TRBV6-5,TRBD1,TRBJ1-1,NA
TGTGCCAGCAGCGTACGGGACCCCGCGGGCTATGGCTACACCTTC,CASSVRDPAGYGYTF,TRBV7-2,NA,TRBJ1-2,NA
TGTGCCAGCAGCCCGCCAGGGGACCGAAACACCATATATTTT,CASSPPGDRNTIYF,TRBV7-2,NA,TRBJ1-3,NA
TGTGCCAGCAGGCCAGGGGGCGGGTACGAGCAGTACTTC,CASRPGGGYEQYF,TRBV28,TRBD1,TRBJ2-7,NA
TGTGCCAGCAGCGGGGGGACATATGAAAAACTGTTTTTT,CASSGGTYEKLFF,TRBV7-8,NA,TRBJ1-4,NA
TGTGCCAGCAGCTCCGGGACAGGGGGTGAGACCCAGTACTTC,CASSSGTGGETQYF,TRBV7-9,TRBD1,TRBJ2-5,NA
TGCGCCAGCAGCTGGGCGTCCCTGAGCTCCTACAATGAGCAGTTCTTC,CASSWASLSSYNEQFF,TRBV5-1,NA,TRBJ2-1,NA
TGTGCCAGCAGCATCTCTCAGGGTAGGGCCTACAATGAGCAGTTCTTC,CASSISQGRAYNEQFF,TRBV7-9,NA,TRBJ2-1,NA
TGTGCCAGCAGCCAGGGCGCGGCTTACACAGATACGCAGTATTTT,CASSQGAAYTDTQYF,TRBV5-6,NA,TRBJ2-3,once
TGCGCCAGCAGCTTGGCGGGACTACTGAACACCGGGGAGCTGTTTTTT,CASSLAGLLNTGELFF,TRBV5-1,TRBD2,TRBJ2-2,NA
TGTGCTAGCAGCCCCCTAGCGGGGGGAGGGAATGAGCAGTTCTTC,CASSPLAGGGNEQFF,TRBV7-7,TRBD2,TRBJ2-1,NA
TGTGCCACTTTATCCGGGGGGGTCCCCGGGGAGCTGTTTTTT,CATLSGGVPGELFF,TRBV6-6,TRBD2,TRBJ2-2,NA
TGCGCCAGCAGCCTGACAGTAGCCAATCAGCCCCAGCATTTT,CASSLTVANQPQHF,TRBV4-1,NA,TRBJ1-5,few
TGCGCCAGCAGCTTGGAGGGAAGTCACGTCGGTGAGCAGTTCTTC,CASSLEGSHVGEQFF,TRBV5-1,NA,TRBJ2-1,NA
TGTGCCATAAAACAGGGTGCGTCCTCCTACGAGCAGTACTTC,CAIKQGASSYEQYF,TRBV10-3,NA,TRBJ2-7,NA
TGTGCCAGTATATACGCGGGCTATGGCTACACCTTC,CASIYAGYGYTF,TRBV19,NA,TRBJ1-2,NA
TGTGCCAGCAGTGCCGGACAGGGGGTTGGAGAGACCCAGTACTTC,CASSAGQGVGETQYF,TRBV28,TRBD1,TRBJ2-5,NA
TGTGCCAGCAGCCTTAGCGGGGGTACCTACGAGCAGTACTTC,CASSLSGGTYEQYF,TRBV4-2,TRBD2,TRBJ2-7,NA
TGCGCCAGCAGCTTGTGGACTAGCGGGTCATCCACAGATACGCAGTATTTT,CASSLWTSGSSTDTQYF,TRBV5-1,TRBD2,TRBJ2-3,NA
TGTGCCAGCAGCTCCTTTAGGGACGAGCAGTACTTC,CASSSFRDEQYF,TRBV11-2,NA,TRBJ2-7,NA
TGTGCCAGCAGCTCGAGGGGGGGGGTTTTGACTGAAGCTTTCTTT,CASSSRGGVLTEAFF,TRBV5-4,NA,TRBJ1-1,NA
TGTGCCAGCAGCCCCGGGCACGAGCAGTACTTC,CASSPGHEQYF,TRBV5-5,NA,TRBJ2-7,NA
TGTGCCAGCAGTAAAAGTGGGGGGAATTGGGAGACCCAGTACTTC,CASSKSGGNWETQYF,TRBV2,NA,TRBJ2-5,NA
TGCGCCAGCAGTGAGGCCACCCAAGAGACCCAGTACTTC,CASSEATQETQYF,TRBV10-1,NA,TRBJ2-5,NA
TGTGCCAGTAGGGAGGGGACAGGGGGCATTTATGGCTACACCTTC,CASREGTGGIYGYTF,TRBV19,TRBD1,TRBJ1-2,NA
TGTGCCAGCAGCTTCCAGGAAAGAGATACGCAGTATTTT,CASSFQERDTQYF,TRBV7-9,NA,TRBJ2-3,NA
TGTGCCAGCAGGCTGAATCCGGGACTGGGGTATGGCTACACCTTC,CASRLNPGLGYGYTF,TRBV6-5,NA,TRBJ1-2,NA
TGTGCCAGCCTTCATACAGGGGGCTTCACAGATACGCAGTATTTT,CASLHTGGFTDTQYF,TRBV11-2,TRBD1,TRBJ2-3,NA
TGTGCCAGCAGCCTGGATAACACTGAAGCTTTCTTT,CASSLDNTEAFF,TRBV7-3,NA,TRBJ1-1,few
TGTGCCAGCAGCTTAGGGGGGCACGAGCAGTACTTC,CASSLGGHEQYF,TRBV11-3,NA,TRBJ2-7,NA
TGTGCTAGTGGTTTGGACCAGCCCCAGCATTTT,CASGLDQPQHF,TRBV12-5,NA,TRBJ1-5,few
TGTGCCAGCAGCGTAGCCCGGACTAGCGGGGCCCAAAACATTCAGTACTTC,CASSVARTSGAQNIQYF,TRBV9,TRBD2,TRBJ2-4,once
TGTGCCACCAGCACCCGACAGGGGCAGGGCAATCAGCCCCAGCATTTT,CATSTRQGQGNQPQHF,TRBV15,TRBD1,TRBJ1-5,once
TGTGCCATCAGTGTGGGAGGGACCGGGACAGGGAGGAACGAGCAGTACTTC,CAISVGGTGTGRNEQYF,TRBV10-3,TRBD1,TRBJ2-7,NA
TGTGCCAGCAGCTTAGCTGGTGAGCAGTTCTTC,CASSLAGEQFF,TRBV7-9,NA,TRBJ2-1,NA
TGTGCCAGCAGTTCCGACCGCATGTTGGGGAATGAGCAGTTCTTC,CASSSDRMLGNEQFF,TRBV6-5,NA,TRBJ2-1,NA
TGTGCCAGCAGTTTTGGGGCAAGTAATCAGCCCCAGCATTTT,CASSFGASNQPQHF,TRBV27,NA,TRBJ1-5,NA
TGTGCCAGCACCCAGGACAGGGGGCCCGGGGAGCTGTTTTTT,CASTQDRGPGELFF,TRBV7-2,TRBD1,TRBJ2-2,NA
TGTGCCAGTAGTATACGGGGGGAAGGACAGCCCCAGCATTTT,CASSIRGEGQPQHF,TRBV19,NA,TRBJ1-5,NA
TGTGCCAGCAGTATACAGGGGGCCGGAGAAAAACTGTTTTTT,CASSIQGAGEKLFF,TRBV2,TRBD1,TRBJ1-4,NA
TGTGCCAGCAGCTTACCGGGACAGGGAGGCTACGAGCAGTACTTC,CASSLPGQGGYEQYF,TRBV5-4,TRBD1,TRBJ2-7,NA
TGTGCCTGGAGTCCGGGAGCTGCATCGGGATACAATGAGCAGTTCTTC,CAWSPGAASGYNEQFF,TRBV30,NA,TRBJ2-1,NA
TGTGCCAGCAGTGACAGAGATAATCAGCCCCAGCATTTT,CASSDRDNQPQHF,TRBV6-4,NA,TRBJ1-5,few
TGTGCCAGCAGCTCCGGGACAGTCCTACTTCACTATGGCTACACCTTC,CASSSGTVLLHYGYTF,TRBV7-2,TRBD1,TRBJ1-2,NA
TGTGCCAGCAGCTTATGGTCAACAGCGGGAAAGAACACCGGGGAGCTGTTTTTT,CASSLWSTAGKNTGELFF,TRBV7-9,TRBD2,TRBJ2-2,NA
TGCGCCAGCAGCCCCAGACAGGGAGTACTCGAGGGGCAGTTCTTC,CASSPRQGVLEGQFF,TRBV4-3,TRBD1,TRBJ2-1,NA
TGTGCCTGGAGAGAGACAGGGGATTATGGCTACACCTTC,CAWRETGDYGYTF,TRBV30,TRBD1,TRBJ1-2,once